This T cell receptor (beta chain) was observed in a study of shared clonotypes between healthy human individuals. Study in general: Per-donor plates numbered three CD4 naive, three CD4 memory, two CD8 naive and one CD8 memory. Study outcomes and limitations: Generation probabilities of non-shared clonotypes were lower (relative to those shared by all four donors).

CDR1 and CDR2 (germline): MNHNS, SASEGT. Trimming pared 3 bases from V and 5 bases from J, leaving 14 bases between. CDR3 length: 15 amino acids. To note about this clone: Antigen unknown.

TCRdb keeps only in-frame clones here, not all; method: immunoSEQ multiplex PCR. The table lists roughly 2 million clones, under 97% of them singletons. The source material was naive CD4+ T cells sorted from blood. Indicated subset: CD45RA+ positively selected. This chain joins TRBV6-1 and TRBJ1-3; D remains unclear. The clonotype comes from a man aged 18 to 35 in good health. The CDR3 region is CASSELPWERNTIYF. CDR3 sequence (DNA): TGTGCCAGCAGTGAGTTACCATGGGAAAGAAACACCATATATTTT.